The present T cell receptor beta chain was sequenced within a study of technical replicates of blood from a few donors. Some clones are missing from TCRdb's copy, which holds only in-frame ones; the method was immunoSEQ multiplex PCR. This table holds approximately 59,000 clones, approximately 83% found once. This CDR3 region has 20 residues. V shed 0 bases, J shed 3 bases, and the junction held 15 bases outside the gene matches. CDR1 and CDR2 (germline): SGHTA, FQGNSA. Sequenced sample: PBMCs. The chain carries TRBV7-2 and TRBJ2-3, with 10 bases aligning to TRBD2. The clonotype originates from a human donor in good health. Some clones in this sample may be carry-over from other donors' samples. The DNA of the CDR3 is TGTGCCAGCAGCTTAGCCTACCCTAGCGGGGGTAGGGGTATAACAGATACGCAGTATTTT. Translation: CASSLAYPSGGRGITDTQYF.